This T cell receptor beta chain came from a study of CD8 T cells in ankylosing spondylitis. Findings and caveats of the study: Researchers reportedly found disease-linked clones significantly enriched in matched ankylosing spondylitis synovial fluid.

V shed 0 bases and J shed 2 bases, with 9 bases lying between them. Germline CDR1 reads SGHDT; CDR2 reads YYEEEE. This CDR3 region has 16 residues. MiXCR, applied by TCRdb to the 5' RACE reads, yields one record per CDR3 protein. The sample contains about 310,000 distinct CDR3 sequences, around 21% of which appear only once. As to this clonotype: Antigen unknown.

The source of this sequence is a female donor with ankylosing spondylitis or in good health (not recorded which). The J gene is TRBJ2-6, the V gene TRBV5-6; a weak D match, TRBD1 (5 bases). Input material: blood, either unsorted or a sorted T cell fraction (not recorded which). DNA for the CDR3: TGTGCCAGCAGCTTGGTGGTAGGGGCTGGGGCCAACGTCCTGACTTTC. This sequence encodes CASSLVVGAGANVLTF.